This record concerns one TCR beta chain sequence. Per the authors' pipeline: Reference gene primers were amplified, and this amplification served to estimate nucleated cell counts. Repertoires were generated with immunoSEQ multiplex PCR, while TCRdb's copy carries only in-frame clones and drops some. That table supplies the V and J calls and clone size; D and trimming were determined from the DNA. This sample has 200,000 to 250,000 clones, with 82% found just once. This sample was taken from a study of blood T cell repertoires in COVID-19. Study information: T cells, B-cell-depleted T cells, or PBMCs provided the cDNA or gDNA that served as material.

The specimen was PBMCs or T cells enriched from blood (not recorded which). The source is a woman in her sixties or seventies who had recovered from COVID-19.

The CDR3 DNA reads TGTGCCAGCAGCCGCGGCGGGGAGCTGTTTTTT. It specifies CASSRGGELFF. The genes are TRBV11-2 and TRBJ2-2, with D hard to call. The CDR3 is 11 amino acids. Germline CDR1 SGHAT, CDR2 FQNNGV. V was trimmed by 5 bases and J by 7 bases, leaving 5 bases between them.